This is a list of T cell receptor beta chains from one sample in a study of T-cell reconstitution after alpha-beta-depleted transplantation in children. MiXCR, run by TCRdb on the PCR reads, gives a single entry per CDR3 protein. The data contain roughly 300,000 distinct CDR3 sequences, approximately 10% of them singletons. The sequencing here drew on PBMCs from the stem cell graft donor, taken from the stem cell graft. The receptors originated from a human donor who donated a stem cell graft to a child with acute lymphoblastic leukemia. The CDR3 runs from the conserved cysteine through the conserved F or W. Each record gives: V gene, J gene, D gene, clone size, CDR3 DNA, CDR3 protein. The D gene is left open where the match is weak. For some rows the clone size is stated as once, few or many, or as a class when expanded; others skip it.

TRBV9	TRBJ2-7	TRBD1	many	TGTGCCAGCAGCGCGGGGACAGGGATCCACGAGCAGTACTTC	CASSAGTGIHEQYF
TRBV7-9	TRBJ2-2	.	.	TGTGCCAGCAGCTTATCTGCGGTCGGGGAGCTGTTTTTT	CASSLSAVGELFF
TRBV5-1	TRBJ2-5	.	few	TGCGCCAGCAGCTTGGTTTGGTACCAAGAGACCCAGTACTTC	CASSLVWYQETQYF
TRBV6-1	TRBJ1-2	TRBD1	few	TGTGCCAGCAGTGAAGACGGGACAGCTTATGGCTACACCTTC	CASSEDGTAYGYTF
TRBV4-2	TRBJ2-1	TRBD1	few	TGTGCCAGCAGCCACGCCGGGACAGGGGTGGAGCAGTTCTTC	CASSHAGTGVEQFF
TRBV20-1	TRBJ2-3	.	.	TGCAGTGCTAGGGCGCGGGGCAGCACAGATACGCAGTATTTT	CSARARGSTDTQYF
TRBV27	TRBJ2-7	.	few	TGTGCCAGCAGTTTCGGGCAGGGGCCCTACGAGCAGTACTTC	CASSFGQGPYEQYF
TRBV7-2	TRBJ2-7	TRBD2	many	TGTGCCAGCAGCTTTAGCGGGAGCTACTACGAGCAGTACTTC	CASSFSGSYYEQYF
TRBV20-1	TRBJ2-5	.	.	TGCAGTGCTCCCTCGGTCGGGAGAGAGGAGACCCAGTACTTC	CSAPSVGREETQYF
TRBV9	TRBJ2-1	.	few	TGTGCCAGCAGCGCTAGTCAGGGGCTTACGAGGTACAATGAGCAGTTCTTC	CASSASQGLTRYNEQFF
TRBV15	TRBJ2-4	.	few	TGTGCCACCAGCAGAGCCCCAGGGGGGGAAAACATTCAGTACTTC	CATSRAPGGENIQYF
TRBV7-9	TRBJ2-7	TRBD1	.	TGTGCCAGCAGTTACGGACAGGGAGAACTCTACGAGCAGTACTTC	CASSYGQGELYEQYF
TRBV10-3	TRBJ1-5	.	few	TGTGCCATCAGTGATTTGGGGGCCCGGGGACAGCCCCAGCATTTT	CAISDLGARGQPQHF
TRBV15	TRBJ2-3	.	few	TGTGCCACCAGCAGAGATTCCAGGGTTGCGGATACGCAGTATTTT	CATSRDSRVADTQYF
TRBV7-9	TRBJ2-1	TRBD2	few	TGTGCCAGCAGCGCCCCTAGCGGGAAAGGCAATGAGCAGTTCTTC	CASSAPSGKGNEQFF
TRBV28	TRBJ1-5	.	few	TGTGCCAGCGTGGTCAGGGATTGCAATCAGCCCCAGCATTTT	CASVVRDCNQPQHF
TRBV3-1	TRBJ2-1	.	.	TGTGCCTGCAGCCAAGATTTCCGACAGAGTCTTCGAGGGGACTCCCGGGTCTTC	CACSQDFRQSLRGDSRVF
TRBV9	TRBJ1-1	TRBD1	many	TGTGCCAGCAGCCACCCGACAGGGAAAAGCACTGAAGCTTTCTTT	CASSHPTGKSTEAFF
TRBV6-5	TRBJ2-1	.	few	TGTGCCAGCAGTTACCGAGTGGGAGGGGGCATTTACTACAATGAGCAGTTCTTC	CASSYRVGGGIYYNEQFF
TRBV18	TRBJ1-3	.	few	TGTGCCAGCTCACGAATAGACTCTGGAAACACCATATATTTT	CASSRIDSGNTIYF
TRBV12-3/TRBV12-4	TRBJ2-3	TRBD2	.	TGTACCTTCAGTCCGACTAGCGGGATCCTTAGAGGCACAGATACGCAGTATTTT	CTFSPTSGILRGTDTQYF
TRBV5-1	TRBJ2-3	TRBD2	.	TGCGCCAGCAGCTTGTCTGAGCTAGCGGGAGACTCAGATACGCAGTATTTT	CASSLSELAGDSDTQYF
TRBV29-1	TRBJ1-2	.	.	TGCAGCGTTGAGCGCCTCGGAGGGCGAGACTATGGCTACACCTTC	CSVERLGGRDYGYTF
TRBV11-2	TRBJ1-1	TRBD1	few	TGTGCCAGCAGCTCAAGATCGACAGGGATGAACACTGAAGCTTTCTTT	CASSSRSTGMNTEAFF
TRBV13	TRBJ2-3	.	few	TGTGCCAGCAGCTTCCCGGACTTCACAGATACGCAGTATTTT	CASSFPDFTDTQYF
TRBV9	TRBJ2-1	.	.	TGTGCCAGCAGCGTAGTATGGGAAAGGGGTGGTGAGCAGTTCTTC	CASSVVWERGGEQFF
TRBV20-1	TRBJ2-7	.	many	TGCAGTGCTACAGCGGACTCCTACGAGCAGTACTTC	CSATADSYEQYF
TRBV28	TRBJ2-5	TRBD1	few	TGTGCCAGCAGTTCGCCCGGGACAGGGGGCCTCGGAGTTCCCCAGTACTTC	CASSSPGTGGLGVPQYF